Sequencing of this TCR beta chain was carried out in a study of shared clonotypes between healthy human individuals. This CDR3 region has 19 residues. V was cut by 3 bases and J by 0 bases, with 21 bases left in between. Germline V gives CDR1 MDHEN, CDR2 SYDVKM. Regarding this clone: Its antigen is unknown.

Broader study findings: Clonotypes shared by all four sorted-subset donors had higher generation probabilities than non-shared clonotypes.

Sequenced by immunoSEQ multiplex PCR; TCRdb stores in-frame clones only, minus some. The repertoire holds under 1,900,000 clones, with approximately 98.5% as singletons. The receptor comes from a man aged 25 to 40 in good health. The chain carries TRBV28 and TRBJ2-1; D perhaps matches TRBD2 (6 bases). Sequencing input: naive CD4+ T cells sorted from blood. Subset reported: CD45RA+ positively selected. CDR3 protein: CASSFRPVISGSSYNEQFF. The CDR3 coding sequence is TGTGCCAGCAGTTTTCGCCCCGTAATTAGCGGAAGCTCCTACAATGAGCAGTTCTTC.